This entry concerns a single TCR beta chain. Its target is not known. The data derive from a study of cytomegalovirus exposure and HLA in healthy donors. Findings and caveats of the study: Near-uniform donor sequencing depth was presumed by presence/absence analyses.

60 Vbeta and 13 Jbeta primers were used in PCR. Data came from immunoSEQ multiplex PCR; TCRdb stores just in-frame clones and leaves some out. The repertoire holds 150,000 to 200,000 clones, about 80% seen once, with approximately 1% in the top ten. The germline V gene has CDR1 MNHEY and CDR2 SVGAGI. CDR3 length: 15 amino acids. Trimming at V came to 7 bases and at J to 2 bases, leaving 7 bases not matched to a gene. The receptor's source is a woman aged 40 to 50 in good health and CMV-seronegative. The chain employs TRBV6-5 and TRBJ1-5; TRBD1 aligns across 8 bases. Sequences were obtained from PBMCs. CDR3 nucleotides: TGTGCCAGCACCCCGGACAGGGACGGCAATCAGCCCCAGCATTTT. Residues: CASTPDRDGNQPQHF.